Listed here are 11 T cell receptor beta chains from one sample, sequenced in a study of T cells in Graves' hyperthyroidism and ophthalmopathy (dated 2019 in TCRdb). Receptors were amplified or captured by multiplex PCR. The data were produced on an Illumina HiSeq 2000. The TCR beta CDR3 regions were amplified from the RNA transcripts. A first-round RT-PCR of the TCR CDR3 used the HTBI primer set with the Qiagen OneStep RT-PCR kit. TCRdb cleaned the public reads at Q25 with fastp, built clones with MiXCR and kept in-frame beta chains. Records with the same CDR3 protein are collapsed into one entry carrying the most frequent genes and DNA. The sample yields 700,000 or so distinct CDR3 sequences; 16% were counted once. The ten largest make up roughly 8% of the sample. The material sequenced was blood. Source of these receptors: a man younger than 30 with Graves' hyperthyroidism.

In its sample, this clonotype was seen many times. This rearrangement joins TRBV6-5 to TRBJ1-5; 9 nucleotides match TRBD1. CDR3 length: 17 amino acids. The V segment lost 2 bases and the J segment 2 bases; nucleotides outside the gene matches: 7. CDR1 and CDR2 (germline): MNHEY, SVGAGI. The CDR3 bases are TGTGCCAGCAGTTACGTGACAGGGGGTAGACGCAATCAGCCCCAGCATTTT. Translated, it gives CASSYVTGGRRNQPQHF.

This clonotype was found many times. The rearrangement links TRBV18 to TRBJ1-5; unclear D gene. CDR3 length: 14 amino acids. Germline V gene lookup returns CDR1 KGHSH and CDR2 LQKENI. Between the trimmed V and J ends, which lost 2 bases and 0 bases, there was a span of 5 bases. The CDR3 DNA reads TGTGCCAGCTCACCAGACACTAGCAATCAGCCCCAGCATTTT. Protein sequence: CASSPDTSNQPQHF.

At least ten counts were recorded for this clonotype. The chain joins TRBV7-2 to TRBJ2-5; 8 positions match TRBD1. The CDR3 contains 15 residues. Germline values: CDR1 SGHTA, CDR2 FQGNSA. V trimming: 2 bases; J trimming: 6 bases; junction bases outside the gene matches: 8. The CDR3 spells CASSLYRQGPKTQYF. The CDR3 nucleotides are TGTGCCAGCAGCTTATACCGACAGGGGCCGAAGACCCAGTACTTC.

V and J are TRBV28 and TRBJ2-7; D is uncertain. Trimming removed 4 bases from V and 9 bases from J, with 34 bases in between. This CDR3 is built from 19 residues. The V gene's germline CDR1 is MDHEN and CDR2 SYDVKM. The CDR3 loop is CASSCAPVVPKRLLLRQYF. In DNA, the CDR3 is TGTGCCAGCAGTTGTGCCCCGGTGGTACCCAAACGCCTCCTACTGCGGCAGTACTTC.

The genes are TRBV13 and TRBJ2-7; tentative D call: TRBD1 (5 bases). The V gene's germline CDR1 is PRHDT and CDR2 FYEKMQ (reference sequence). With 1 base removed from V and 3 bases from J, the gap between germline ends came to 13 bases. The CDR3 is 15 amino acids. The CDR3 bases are TGTGCCAGCAGCTTAGAAGGGGCAGGTAACTACGAGCAGTACTTC. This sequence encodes CASSLEGAGNYEQYF.

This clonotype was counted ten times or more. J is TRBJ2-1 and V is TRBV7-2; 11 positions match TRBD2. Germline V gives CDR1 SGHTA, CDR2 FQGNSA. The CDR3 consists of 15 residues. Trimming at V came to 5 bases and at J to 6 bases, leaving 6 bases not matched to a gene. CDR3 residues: CASSESSGRRNEQFF. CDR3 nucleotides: TGTGCCAGCAGCGAATCTAGCGGGAGGCGCAATGAGCAGTTCTTC. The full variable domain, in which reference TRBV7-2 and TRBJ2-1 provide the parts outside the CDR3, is GAGVSQSPSNKVTEKGKDVELRCDPISGHTALYWYRQSLGQGLEFLIYFQGNSAPDKSGLPSDRFSAERTGGSVSTLTIQRTQQEDSAVYLCASSESSGRRNEQFFGPGTRLTVL.

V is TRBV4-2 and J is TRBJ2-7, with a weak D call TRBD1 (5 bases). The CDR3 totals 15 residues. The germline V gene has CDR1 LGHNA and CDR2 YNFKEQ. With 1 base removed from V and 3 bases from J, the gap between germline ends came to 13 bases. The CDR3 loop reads CASSQGGTGGYEQYF. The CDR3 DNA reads TGTGCCAGCAGCCAAGGGGGTACAGGTGGCTACGAGCAGTACTTC.

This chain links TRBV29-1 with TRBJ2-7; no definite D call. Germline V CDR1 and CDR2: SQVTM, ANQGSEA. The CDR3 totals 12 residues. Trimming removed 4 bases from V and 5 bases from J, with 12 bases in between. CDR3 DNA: TGCAGCGTTGGAGCGACAAAGGACGAGCAGTACTTC. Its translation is CSVGATKDEQYF.

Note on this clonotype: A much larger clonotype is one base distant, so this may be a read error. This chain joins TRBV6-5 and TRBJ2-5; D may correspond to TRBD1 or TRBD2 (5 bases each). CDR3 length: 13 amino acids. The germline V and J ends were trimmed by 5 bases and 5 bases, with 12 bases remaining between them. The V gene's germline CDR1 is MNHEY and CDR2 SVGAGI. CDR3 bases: TGTGCCAGCAGTCATTCGGGACGGGAGACCCAGTACTTC. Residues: CASSHSGRETQYF.

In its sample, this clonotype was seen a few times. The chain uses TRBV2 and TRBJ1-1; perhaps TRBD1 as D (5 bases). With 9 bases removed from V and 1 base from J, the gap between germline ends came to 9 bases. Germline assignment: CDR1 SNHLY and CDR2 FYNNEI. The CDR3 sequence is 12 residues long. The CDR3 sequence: CAREGPNTEAFF. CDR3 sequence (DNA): TGTGCCAGGGAGGGACCGAACACTGAAGCTTTCTTT.

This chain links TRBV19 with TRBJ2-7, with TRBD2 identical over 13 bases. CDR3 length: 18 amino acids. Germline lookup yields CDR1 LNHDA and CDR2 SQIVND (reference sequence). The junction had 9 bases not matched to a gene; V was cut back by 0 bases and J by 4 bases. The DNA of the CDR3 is TGTGCCAGTAGTATAGAGCTCGGACTAGCGGGAGAGGCGTACGAGCAGTACTTC. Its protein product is CASSIELGLAGEAYEQYF.